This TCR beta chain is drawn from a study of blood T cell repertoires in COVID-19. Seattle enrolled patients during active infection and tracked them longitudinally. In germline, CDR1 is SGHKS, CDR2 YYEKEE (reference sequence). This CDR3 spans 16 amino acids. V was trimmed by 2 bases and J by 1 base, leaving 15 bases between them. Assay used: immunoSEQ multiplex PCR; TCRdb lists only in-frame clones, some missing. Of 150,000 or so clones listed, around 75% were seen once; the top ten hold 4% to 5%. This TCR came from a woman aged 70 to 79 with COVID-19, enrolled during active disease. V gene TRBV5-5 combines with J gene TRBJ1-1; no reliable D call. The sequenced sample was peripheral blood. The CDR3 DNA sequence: TGTGCCAGCAGCTTAACCGGGAGACAATCGAACACTGAAGCTTTCTTT. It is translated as CASSLTGRQSNTEAFF.